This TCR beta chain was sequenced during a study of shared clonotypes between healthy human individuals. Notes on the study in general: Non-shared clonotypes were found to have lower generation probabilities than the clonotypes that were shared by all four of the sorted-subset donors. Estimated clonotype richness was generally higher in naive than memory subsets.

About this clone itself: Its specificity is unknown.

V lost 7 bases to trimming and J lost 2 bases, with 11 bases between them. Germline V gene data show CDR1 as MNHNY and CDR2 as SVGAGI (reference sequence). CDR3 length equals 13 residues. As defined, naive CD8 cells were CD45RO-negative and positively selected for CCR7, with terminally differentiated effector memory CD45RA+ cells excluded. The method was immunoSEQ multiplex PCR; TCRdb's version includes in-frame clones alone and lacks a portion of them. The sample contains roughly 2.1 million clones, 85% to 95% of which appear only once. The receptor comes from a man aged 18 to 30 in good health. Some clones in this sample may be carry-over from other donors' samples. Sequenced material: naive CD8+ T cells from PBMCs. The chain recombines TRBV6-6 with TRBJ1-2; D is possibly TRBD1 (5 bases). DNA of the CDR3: TGTGCCAGCATCGAGGGGAAAAACTATGGCTACACCTTC. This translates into CASIEGKNYGYTF.